The 25 T cell receptor beta chains below come from one sample, sequenced in a study of human T cells and chemical hapten exposure. As to time point: patch test 1, 2 weeks after DPC sensitization. Treatment defined: therapeutic diphenylcyclopropenone sensitization with weekly scalp DPC. TCRdb recomputed calls from the RACE reads with MiXCR, one row per CDR3 protein. The sample shows about 340,000 distinct CDR3 sequences, approximately 6.3% of them seen only once. The specimen was whole blood, collected in connection with sensitization to the hapten diphenylcyclopropenone (DPC). All receptors come from a young woman with alopecia areata. Some clones in this sample may be carry-over from other donors' samples.

The rearrangement joins TRBV6-5 to TRBJ2-7; D is possibly TRBD2 (6 bases). The length of the CDR3 is 15 residues. Germline CDR1 and CDR2: MNHEY and SVGAGI. The V end lost 6 bases, the J end lost 2 bases, and 17 bases lay between the germline ends. CDR3 amino acids: CASRGEEAGTYEQYF. The CDR3 region has the DNA TGTGCCAGCAGGGGGGAAGAAGCGGGTACCTACGAGCAGTACTTC.

About this clonotype: A much larger clone differs from this one at a single base, so this may be a read error. The chain joins TRBV12-3 or TRBV12-4 to TRBJ2-3; 10 bases are a match to TRBD2. With 7 bases clipped from V and 4 bases from J, the junction kept 2 bases outside the gene matches. CDR3 size: 13 residues. The CDR3 loop reads CASKRGGPDTQYF. Here the CDR3 DNA reads TGTGCCAGCAAGCGGGGGGGCCCAGATACGCAGTATTTT.

In its sample, this clonotype was seen a few times. The rearrangement uses TRBV7-9 and TRBJ2-2, with 7 bases that match TRBD1. V lost 5 bases and J lost 3; bases outside the gene matches: 15. The germline CDR1 and CDR2 sequences are SEHNR and FQNEAQ (reference sequence). The CDR3 contains 18 residues. The CDR3 sequence: CASSPPPGQAPYTGELFF. The CDR3 DNA is TGTGCCAGCAGCCCCCCCCCTGGACAGGCCCCTTACACCGGGGAGCTGTTTTTT.

The table lists this clonotype with a few counts. J is TRBJ1-5 and V is TRBV4-3; D ambiguous. Trimming cost V 2 bases and J 3 bases, with 5 bases left between them. The germline V gene has CDR1 LGHNA and CDR2 YSLEER. The CDR3 has 13 amino acids. The CDR3 DNA is TGCGCCAGCAGCCAAATACTCAATCAGCCCCAGCATTTT. Protein sequence: CASSQILNQPQHF.

The CDR3 reads CASSQAGNPLTAFF. The CDR3 region has the DNA TGTGCCAGCAGCCAGGCGGGCAACCCTCTTACAGCTTTCTTT. The J gene is TRBJ1-1, the V gene TRBV4-2; D remains ambiguous. The V end was cut by 3 bases, the J end by 10 bases, with 18 bases between. The CDR3 has 14 residues. Germline V lookup: CDR1 LGHNA, CDR2 YNFKEQ.

This clonotype came up a few times. This chain joins TRBV20-1 and TRBJ1-5; no clear D gene. The CDR3 contains 14 residues. CDR1 and CDR2 from the germline V gene are DFQATT and SNEGSKA (reference sequence). Trimming cost V 2 bases and J 13 bases, with 21 bases left between them. The chain's CDR3 is CSARQAYEETIQHF. DNA for the CDR3: TGCAGTGCTAGACAAGCCTACGAAGAGACGATACAGCATTTT.

This clonotype was recorded at least ten times. The chain combines TRBV6-5 with TRBJ2-3; 13 nucleotides line up with TRBD2. The CDR3 is 17 residues long. Per the germline V gene, CDR1 is MNHEY and CDR2 is SVGAGI. V trimming: 2 bases; J trimming: 3 bases; junction bases outside the gene matches: 5. CDR3 loop: CASSYRGLAGTTDTQYF. The CDR3 nucleotides read TGTGCCAGCAGTTACCGGGGACTAGCGGGGACGACAGATACGCAGTATTTT.

The CDR3 region has the DNA TGTGCCACCAGCCGCATCAACTCTGGGGCCAACGTCCTGACTTTC. It encodes CATSRINSGANVLTF. The chain joins TRBV15 to TRBJ2-6; D is undetermined. V lost 5 bases and J lost 0, with 8 bases in between. The CDR3 spans 15 residues. Germline V gene lookup returns CDR1 LNHNV and CDR2 YYDKDF (reference sequence). Based on the CDR3 plus reference TRBV15 and TRBJ2-6, the full variable domain is DAMVIQNPRYQVTQFGKPVTLSCSQTLNHNVMYWYQQKSSQAPKLLFHYYDKDFNNEADTPDNFQSRRPNTSFCFLDIRSPGLGDTAMYLCATSRINSGANVLTFGAGSRLTVL.

There are a few counts of this clonotype. The CDR3 reads CASSLSKTGPHTDTQYF. CDR3 bases: TGTGCCAGCAGCTTATCGAAAACCGGTCCACACACAGATACGCAGTATTTT. V is TRBV7-2 and J is TRBJ2-3, with unresolved D. Trimming removed 2 bases from V and 2 bases from J, with 17 bases in between. This CDR3 contains 17 residues. Germline CDR1 SGHTA, CDR2 FQGNSA. Full variable domain (outside the CDR3, taken from reference TRBV7-2 and TRBJ2-3): GAGVSQSPSNKVTEKGKDVELRCDPISGHTALYWYRQSLGQGLEFLIYFQGNSAPDKSGLPSDRFSAERTGGSVSTLTIQRTQQEDSAVYLCASSLSKTGPHTDTQYFGPGTRLTVL.

This clonotype was picked up many times. The chain recombines TRBV9 with TRBJ1-1; D is uncertain. V gave up 4 bases and J gave up 4 bases, with 14 bases separating them. Germline V CDR1 and CDR2: SGDLS, YYNGEE. The CDR3 is 14 residues long. The CDR3: CASSPLQVGTEAFF. Written as DNA, the CDR3 is TGTGCCAGCAGCCCCCTTCAGGTCGGCACTGAAGCTTTCTTT.

This clonotype was recorded once. This chain links TRBV6-6 with TRBJ2-7; D possibly corresponds to TRBD2 (5 bases). The CDR3 is 13 amino acids. CDR1 is MNHNY and CDR2 is SVGAGI in the germline V gene (reference sequence). Trimming shortened V by 2 bases and J by 4 bases, and 9 bases separated the two germline ends. CDR3 amino acids: CASSYRGEYEQYF. The DNA of the CDR3 is TGTGCCAGCAGTTACCGGGGAGAGTACGAGCAGTACTTC.

This clonotype has ten or more counts. This chain links TRBV12-3 or TRBV12-4 with TRBJ2-7; D is uncertain. This CDR3 has 11 residues. Deletions cut 5 bases from V and 7 bases from J, with 9 bases between. The CDR3 region is CASSPSLEQYF. The CDR3 DNA is TGTGCCAGCAGTCCCTCCTTAGAGCAGTACTTC.

Many counts were recorded for this clonotype. V gene TRBV2 combines with J gene TRBJ2-5; 7 positions agree with TRBD1. The CDR3 contains 15 residues. V shed 4 bases, J shed 5 bases, and the junction held 10 bases outside the gene matches. Germline-derived CDR1 and CDR2 are SNHLY and FYNNEI. CDR3 nucleotides: TGTGCCAGCAGTGTGAGACAGGGCGGCGAGGAGACCCAGTACTTC. This gives the protein CASSVRQGGEETQYF.

This clonotype has more than one count but fewer than ten. V and J are TRBV4-3 and TRBJ2-5; TRBD1 matches at 7 bases. The CDR3 is made up of 15 amino acids. V lost 4 bases and J lost 4; bases outside the gene matches: 9. The V gene's germline CDR1 is LGHNA and CDR2 YSLEER. The CDR3 nucleotides are TGCGCCAGCAGCCGAGAACAGGGGAGCCTAGAGACCCAGTACTTC. This codes for CASSREQGSLETQYF.

CDR3 sequence (DNA): TGTGCCAGCAGTTACTCGGGCAGGGGAGGAGATACGCAGTATTTT. This codes for CASSYSGRGGDTQYF. The chain couples TRBV12-3 or TRBV12-4 to TRBJ2-3, with D perhaps assigned TRBD1 or TRBD2 (6 bases each). The CDR3 is 15 amino acids. Trimming took off 4 bases at V and 5 bases at J, with 16 bases between the two ends.

This clonotype was recorded at least ten times. The gene calls are TRBV20-1 and TRBJ1-6; no clear D. CDR1 and CDR2 from the germline V gene are DFQATT and SNEGSKA (reference sequence). The CDR3 covers 16 residues. V lost 0 bases to trimming and J lost 7 bases, with 16 bases between them. In DNA, the CDR3 is TGCAGTGCTAGAGAAGGGCAGGACCCATTCAATTCACCCCTCCACTTT. As protein: CSAREGQDPFNSPLHF.

The sample holds a few counts of this clonotype. V is TRBV29-1 and J is TRBJ2-3, with TRBD1 as a possible D gene (6 bases). The V gene lost 7 bases and the J gene lost 1 base, with 15 bases spanning the gap. This CDR3 has 14 amino acids. The germline V gene has CDR1 SQVTM and CDR2 ANQGSEA. The CDR3: CSGTSQGGTDTQYF. The CDR3 DNA reads TGCAGCGGTACGTCACAGGGCGGCACAGATACGCAGTATTTT.

This clonotype was seen a handful of times. This chain uses TRBV12-5 with TRBJ1-5; D is unclear. With 1 base removed from V and 3 bases from J, the gap between germline ends came to 16 bases. CDR1 LGHNT and CDR2 FRNRAP come from the germline V gene. The CDR3 is 17 amino acids. This chain's CDR3 is CASGLDGRAGDNQPQHF. The CDR3 bases are TGTGCTAGTGGTTTGGACGGCCGGGCAGGTGACAATCAGCCCCAGCATTTT. Full variable domain (rest looked up from reference TRBV12-5 and TRBJ1-5): DARVTQTPRHKVTEMGQEVTMRCQPILGHNTVFWYRQTMMQGLELLAYFRNRAPLDDSGMPKDRFSAEMPDATLATLKIQPSEPRDSAVYFCASGLDGRAGDNQPQHFGDGTRLSIL.

The chain is built from TRBV12-3 or TRBV12-4 and TRBJ1-4; no reliable D call. V was cut by 3 bases and J by 7 bases, with 9 bases left in between. CDR3 length: 13 residues. CDR3 protein: CASSLTGFEKLFF. The CDR3 nucleotides read TGTGCCAGCAGTTTGACGGGATTTGAAAAACTGTTTTTT.

This clonotype was counted between two and nine times. The V call is TRBV18, the J call TRBJ2-7, with 9 bases matching TRBD1. The CDR3 length is 15 residues. The V gene's germline CDR1 is KGHSH and CDR2 LQKENI. Trimming at V came to 3 bases and at J to 3 bases, leaving 6 bases not matched to a gene. CDR3 sequence reads: CASSPSTGGLYEQYF. CDR3 nucleotide sequence: TGTGCCAGCTCACCGAGCACAGGGGGCCTCTACGAGCAGTACTTC.

CDR3 coding DNA: TGTGCCAGCAGCCATGAGGCCTCAAATGAGCAGTTCTTC. It encodes CASSHEASNEQFF. The V call is TRBV3-1, the J call TRBJ2-1, with D unresolved. The CDR3 is 13 residues long. V was trimmed by 3 bases and J by 7 bases, leaving 10 bases between them. The V gene's germline CDR1 is LGHDT and CDR2 YNNKEL (reference sequence).

This clonotype has a handful of counts. The chain combines TRBV12-3 or TRBV12-4 with TRBJ2-2; weak D call: TRBD2 (6 bases). V was cut by 3 bases and J by 6 bases, with 11 bases left in between. CDR3 size: 14 residues. As DNA, the CDR3 is TGTGCCAGCAGTTTTACCGGGGGATCCGGGGAGCTGTTTTTT. The encoded protein is CASSFTGGSGELFF.

This clonotype turned up a few times. The junction shows a germline mismatch at one end, possibly a read error. The chain has TRBV11-3 and TRBJ2-3, with TRBD2 matching over 10 bases. The CDR3 covers 12 residues. Germline-derived CDR1 and CDR2 are SGHNT and YENEEA. The CDR3 nucleotides read TGTGCCAGCAGCTTGAGTAGCGGGGGGATCCATTTT. It codes for CASSLSSGGIHF.

This sequence joins TRBV6-5 and TRBJ2-5; D is unresolved. The CDR3 contains 15 residues. V lost 5 bases, J lost 1 base, and 14 bases lay in between. Germline values: CDR1 MNHEY, CDR2 SVGAGI. The CDR3 is CASSLSILSQETQYF. CDR3 nucleotide sequence: TGTGCCAGCAGTCTCTCCATATTGAGCCAAGAGACCCAGTACTTC.

This clonotype was counted ten times or more. The chain recombines TRBV3-1 with TRBJ1-1, with D maybe TRBD1 (5 bases). Germline lookup yields CDR1 LGHDT and CDR2 YNNKEL (reference sequence). The CDR3 spans 15 residues. V shed 0 bases and J shed 4 bases, with 12 bases lying between them. CDR3 DNA sequence: TGTGCCAGCAGCCAAGATGGTGGGGGAAGCACTGAAGCTTTCTTT. Its translation: CASSQDGGGSTEAFF.